This is a list of T cell receptor beta chains from one sample in a study of blood T cell repertoires in COVID-19. Assay used: immunoSEQ multiplex PCR; TCRdb lists only in-frame clones, some missing. Of roughly 200,000 clones in the sample, 80% to 90% were seen once. The sample consisted of peripheral blood. These receptors all come from a human donor with active or convalescent COVID-19. The donor label of this sample is uncertain. CDR3s include the opening cysteine and the closing phenylalanine or tryptophan. Fields, in order: J gene, D gene, V gene, CDR3 length, CDR3 protein, CDR3 DNA. D genes are given only for firm matches.

TRBJ2-5,TRBD2,TRBV3-1/TRBV3-2,17,CASSQRSGLAGQETQYF,TGTGCCAGCAGCCAACGGTCGGGACTAGCGGGGCAAGAGACCCAGTACTTC
TRBJ2-2,.,TRBV10-3,16,CAIGRRDTPNTGELFF,TGTGCCATCGGACGCCGGGACACCCCGAACACCGGGGAGCTGTTTTTT
TRBJ1-5,.,TRBV6-2/TRBV6-3,14,CASSYTNRDQPQHF,TGTGCCAGCAGTTACACGAACAGGGATCAGCCCCAGCATTTT
TRBJ2-7,TRBD1,TRBV4-1,14,CASSQVHRGREQYF,TGCGCCAGCAGCCAAGTCCACAGGGGGCGCGAGCAGTACTTC
TRBJ1-3,.,TRBV2,13,CARRGISGNTIYF,TGTGCCAGGAGAGGGATCTCTGGAAACACCATATATTTT
TRBJ2-1,TRBD1,TRBV7-3,15,CASSTGQGHSNEQFF,TGTGCCAGCAGCACCGGACAGGGCCATTCCAATGAGCAGTTCTTC
TRBJ1-5,.,TRBV1,16,CTSSQGRAEENQPQHF,TGCACCAGCAGCCAAGGGAGGGCAGAAGAAAATCAGCCCCAGCATTTT
TRBJ2-5,.,TRBV9,14,CASSVATGQETQYF,TGTGCCAGCAGCGTAGCTACGGGCCAAGAGACCCAGTACTTC
TRBJ2-7,.,TRBV9,14,CASSVAPLRDEQYF,TGTGCCAGCAGCGTAGCTCCCCTCCGGGACGAGCAGTACTTC
TRBJ2-3,.,TRBV15,13,CATRESSTDTQYF,TGTGCCACCAGGGAGTCCAGCACAGATACGCAGTATTTT